This T cell receptor (beta chain) was retrieved from a study of blood T cell repertoires in COVID-19. Study-level information: Whether acute or convalescent, the COVID-19 samples came from the United States, Italy and Spain. PBMCs, B-cell-depleted T cells, or T cells provided the cDNA or gDNA that made up the material.

As processed by the authors: Reference gene primer amplification in the assay estimated nucleated cell counts. Data came from immunoSEQ multiplex PCR; TCRdb stores just in-frame clones and leaves some out. V and J calls and clone size follow that table, whereas D and trimming were derived from the DNA. The data hold 360,000 or so clones, with around nine tenths observed a single time. Enrolled during active infection, Seattle patients were then followed longitudinally. The CDR3 is made up of 12 amino acids. V gave up 8 bases and J gave up 5 bases; unmatched junction bases: 5. The germline gives CDR1 LGHDT, CDR2 YNNKEL (reference sequence).

The sample consisted of peripheral blood. This TCR was recovered from a woman aged 55 to 70 with COVID-19, enrolled during active disease. The chain links TRBV3-1 (or the pseudogene TRBV3-2) to TRBJ1-1; 7 nucleotides line up with TRBD1. In nucleotides, the CDR3 is TGTGCCAGCTCCTTCAGGGGGACTGAAGCTTTCTTT. Its translation: CASSFRGTEAFF.